The subject of this entry is one T cell receptor (beta chain). This entry is derived from a study of blood T cell repertoires in COVID-19. In the study overall: PBMCs, B-cell-depleted T cells, or T cells were the source of the cDNA or gDNA that made up the material.

Per the study methods: Counts of nucleated cells, estimated from reference gene primer amplification, were obtained. Clones were read by immunoSEQ multiplex PCR, and TCRdb kept only the in-frame ones, dropping some. Clonal size and the V and J genes are those of that table, whereas D and trimming came from the DNA. Found here are about 170,000 clones, around 82% of them singletons; the top ten hold about 10%. The V end lost 1 base, the J end lost 3 bases, and 22 bases lay between the germline ends. The CDR3 runs to 19 residues. From germline, CDR1 is LGHDT and CDR2 YNNKEL (reference sequence). The clonotype comes from a woman of 80 years or more with active or convalescent COVID-19. Sequencing was carried out using peripheral blood. The V gene is TRBV3-1 (or the pseudogene TRBV3-2), the J gene TRBJ2-1; D perhaps matches TRBD2 (5 bases). CDR3 residues: CASSQGTSDAISRYNEQFF. In DNA, the CDR3 is TGTGCCAGCAGCCAAGGAACTAGTGATGCGATCAGTCGCTACAATGAGCAGTTCTTC.